What follows is one T cell receptor beta chain and its context. Its target antigen remains unknown. No much larger clonotype is one base removed from it; base qualities were not supplied. This sample is drawn from a study of regulatory T cells in long-lasting Graves disease (dated by TCRdb to about 2021). About the study as a whole: Persistent Graves' disease meant more than 5 years of antithyroid drug treatment with TSH receptor autoantibodies that stayed positive. Peripheral blood TCR sequencing and RNA sequencing compared persistent Graves' disease patients with newly diagnosed Graves' disease patients. The study was registered as a clinical trial and conducted in China. Persistent Graves' disease patients in the clinical cohort had taken antithyroid drugs for approximately ten years on average. A total of roughly 35 samples underwent TCR sequencing: roughly 13 from persistent and some 20 from newly diagnosed Graves' disease patients. Here is what the overall study found, with its caveats: Compared with newly diagnosed patients, persistent Graves' disease patients had lower TCR Shannon entropy and fewer highly expanded clones, which suggests clonal expansion. Only the TCR beta chain was sequenced and analyzed. The small sample size was acknowledged by the authors as a limitation that may reduce accuracy. Persistent patients shared more public clonotypes among themselves (fewer than 3,000) than newly diagnosed patients did (over 900). Preferential use of TRBV28, TRBJ1-2 and TRBJ2-5 was observed in persistent disease, whereas TRBV20-1 and TRBJ2-1 were favored in newly diagnosed disease. Because the primary lesion, thyroid tissue, could not be accessed, the study looked at peripheral blood alone.

The intended sense of this specimen's time point label: persistent/refractory GD, antithyroid drugs over 5 years with positive TRAb. For both TCR sequencing and RNA sequencing, RNA was extracted from PBMCs in TRIzol. Graves' disease was diagnosed according to American Thyroid Association guidelines. The patients came from an endocrinology department in Xi'an, China. Each patient gave approximately 10 milliliters of peripheral blood, collected in an EDTA anticoagulant tube. PBMCs were isolated by Ficoll Paque Plus density gradient separation without further T cell sorting. RNA quality was checked with an Agilent 2100 Bioanalyzer and agarose gel, and concentration with a NanoDrop 2000. Reading the germline V gene gives CDR1 SGHAT and CDR2 FQNNGV. Including the terminal cysteine and phenylalanine, the CDR3 comprises 15 residues. The read is trimmed to its CDR3 DNA, 45 bases read in frame from base 1. V trim: 5 bases; J trim: 0 bases; unmatched bases: 7.

The library was built by means of multiplex PCR. Instrument on record: Illumina HiSeq 4000. To build TCR beta libraries, CDR3 regions were amplified by Arm-PCR using iRepertoire HTBI primers. PCR products were gel purified before sequencing. The study's processing was this. Across samples, around 62 TRBV and 13 to 15 TRBJ segments were identified and used for gene usage analysis of CDR3 amino acid clonotypes. Filtered high-quality paired reads were merged into contigs using COPE and FqMerger. Contigs were aligned with BLAST to IMGT TRBV, TRBD and TRBJ reference genes, and CDR3 was defined per IMGT. Any clonotype with a frequency above 0.1% was classified as a highly expanded clone. Repertoire diversity was measured by Shannon entropy, and V-J evenness by the Gini coefficient. A clonotype was considered public if more than one individual shared it. The public sequencing data were trimmed at Q25 with fastp and processed into clonotypes with MiXCR by TCRdb, which kept only in-frame beta chains. Each CDR3 protein appears once, grouped with its most common genes and DNA. The V and J calls were determined by TCRdb, not by the authors. Counted in this sample were 400,000 to 450,000 distinct CDR3 sequences; around a quarter of them appeared once. In total, the top ten clones hold over 25% of the sample.

The TCR originated in a female donor with Graves disease. The sequencing here drew on peripheral blood mononuclear cells (PBMCs), taken when the disease was refractory, from a patient treated with antithyroid drugs. The chain is made from TRBV11-2 and TRBJ2-7; TRBD2 aligns with 7 central bases. The CDR3: CASSPVAGSSYEQYF. The nucleotide sequence reads TGTGCCAGCAGCCCCGTAGCGGGCAGCTCCTACGAGCAGTACTTC.